The sequence of this TCR beta chain was determined in a study of blood T cell repertoires in COVID-19. Looking at the study overall: Samples taken during acute and convalescent COVID-19 were collected in the United States, Italy and Spain. Sample material is recorded as cDNA or gDNA derived from T cells, B-cell-depleted T cells, or PBMCs.

Profiled with immunoSEQ multiplex PCR; TCRdb holds only in-frame clones, not every one. The sample gives 150,000 or so clones, approximately 80% of which show up once; approximately 32% is in the top ten. Deletions cut 8 bases from V and 2 bases from J, with 9 bases between. Germline V gives CDR1 ENHRY, CDR2 SYGVKD. This CDR3 contains 12 residues. The chain joins TRBV10-3 to TRBJ1-1; D is unclear. The source is a woman aged 55-69 years with acute or convalescent COVID-19. Source material: peripheral blood. The CDR3 nucleotides read TGTGCCATCGGCCCCACCAACACTGAAGCTTTCTTT. Its translation: CAIGPTNTEAFF.